A selection of T cell receptor beta chains follows, all from one sample in a study of molecular identifiers for immune sequencing clone quantification. TCRdb processed the PCR reads anew with MiXCR; each CDR3 protein has one entry. Among 300,000 to 350,000 distinct CDR3 sequences, roughly a fifth were seen once, and the ten largest hold approximately 0.8%. The specimen was naive CD8+ T cells from blood, with Jurkat cell RNA spiked in. These receptors were taken from a human donor in good health. Some libraries in this study had Jurkat cell RNA spiked in. CDR3s include the opening cysteine and the closing phenylalanine or tryptophan. The D gene is left open where the match is weak. Rows may omit the clone size; those that give it use once, few, many or a size class.

D gene | J gene | clone size | V gene | CDR3 protein | CDR3 DNA
. | TRBJ2-2 | . | TRBV7-6 | CASGPPNLNTGELFF | TGTGCCAGCGGACCCCCGAATCTAAACACCGGGGAGCTGTTTTTT
. | TRBJ1-4 | many | TRBV30 | CAWSELGEKLFF | TGTGCCTGGAGCGAACTAGGGGAAAAACTGTTTTTT
TRBD2 | TRBJ2-3 | many | TRBV12-3/TRBV12-4 | CASSLPGRRDTQYF | TGTGCCAGCAGTCTACCCGGGAGGCGAGATACGCAGTATTTT
TRBD2 | TRBJ2-1 | few | TRBV4-3 | CASSQEAGQEDEQFF | TGCGCCAGCAGCCAGGAAGCGGGGCAGGAGGATGAGCAGTTCTTC
. | TRBJ1-1 | many | TRBV2 | CASSDEQILNTEAFF | TGTGCCAGCAGTGACGAACAGATCTTGAACACTGAAGCTTTCTTT
. | TRBJ2-7 | . | TRBV5-4 | CASTADIGGYEQYF | TGTGCCAGCACCGCTGATATCGGGGGCTACGAGCAGTACTTC
. | TRBJ2-3 | many | TRBV5-4 | CASSLAFYSTDTQYF | TGTGCCAGCAGCTTGGCCTTCTATAGCACAGATACGCAGTATTTT
. | TRBJ1-5 | many | TRBV30 | CAWARDSLTNQPQHF | TGTGCCTGGGCCCGCGACAGCTTGACAAATCAGCCCCAGCATTTT
. | TRBJ1-5 | many | TRBV20-1 | CSAEEQGFGQPQHF | TGCAGTGCGGAAGAACAGGGTTTTGGTCAGCCCCAGCATTTT
TRBD1 | TRBJ2-3 | many | TRBV7-9 | CASSPRQGQTTDTQYF | TGTGCCAGCAGTCCGAGACAGGGGCAAACCACAGATACGCAGTATTTT
. | TRBJ2-5 | many | TRBV21-1 | CASSKEGTQYF | TGTGCCAGCAGCAAAGAGGGAACCCAGTACTTC
TRBD1 | TRBJ2-3 | few | TRBV4-3 | CASSQDRQGAWTDTQYF | TGCGCCAGCAGCCAGGACAGACAGGGGGCCTGGACAGATACGCAGTATTTT
. | TRBJ1-1 | few | TRBV27 | CASSPTVLAGGEAFF | TGTGCCAGCAGTCCCACCGTTCTAGCGGGAGGGGAAGCTTTCTTT
. | TRBJ2-1 | . | TRBV7-3 | CASSSDGYNEQFF | TGTGCCAGCAGCTCGGACGGCTACAATGAGCAGTTCTTC
. | TRBJ2-5 | . | TRBV12-3/TRBV12-4 | CASSLNDRTQETQYF | TGTGCCAGCAGTTTGAATGACAGGACACAAGAGACCCAGTACTTC
. | TRBJ2-1 | many | TRBV29-1 | CSVEVPVPDRNEQFF | TGCAGCGTTGAAGTCCCCGTACCCGACCGCAATGAGCAGTTCTTC
TRBD1 | TRBJ1-1 | . | TRBV12-3/TRBV12-4 | CASSSEDRDRGPTEAFF | TGTGCCAGCAGTTCCGAAGACCGGGACAGGGGGCCCACTGAAGCTTTCTTT
. | TRBJ2-7 | many | TRBV13 | CASSLVGHEQYF | TGTGCCAGCAGCTTAGTGGGGCACGAGCAGTACTTC
. | TRBJ1-1 | many | TRBV5-6 | CASSLSTVTEAFF | TGTGCCAGCAGCTTATCAACCGTCACTGAAGCTTTCTTT
TRBD1 | TRBJ2-5 | many | TRBV12-3/TRBV12-4 | CASSFDRQGGETQYF | TGTGCCAGCAGTTTCGACAGACAGGGGGGAGAGACCCAGTACTTC
. | TRBJ1-1 | many | TRBV5-1 | CASSLEEALGVGPFF | TGCGCCAGCAGCTTGGAAGAAGCTCTAGGGGTAGGACCTTTCTTT
. | TRBJ1-1 | many | TRBV7-9 | CASSLGWGGTEAFF | TGTGCCAGCAGTCTCGGCTGGGGAGGGACTGAAGCTTTCTTT
TRBD1 | TRBJ2-3 | many | TRBV9 | CASSVLQGASTDTQYF | TGTGCCAGCAGCGTGCTACAGGGGGCTAGCACAGATACGCAGTATTTT
. | TRBJ2-7 | many | TRBV4-3 | CASSQDLRVSAYEQYF | TGCGCCAGCAGCCAAGATCTCAGGGTTTCGGCCTACGAGCAGTACTTC
TRBD2 | TRBJ2-7 | many | TRBV29-1 | CSATTSGRKGLYEQYF | TGCAGCGCCACGACTAGCGGGAGGAAAGGGTTGTACGAGCAGTACTTC
. | TRBJ2-7 | many | TRBV2 | CASSEGGSYEQYF | TGTGCCAGCAGTGAAGGCGGTTCCTACGAGCAGTACTTC
. | TRBJ1-1 | . | TRBV28 | CASNPDLNTEAFF | TGTGCCAGCAATCCAGACCTGAACACTGAAGCTTTCTTT
. | TRBJ1-2 | many | TRBV20-1 | CSARQDYGYTF | TGCAGTGCTCGACAGGACTATGGCTACACCTTC
TRBD1 | TRBJ2-2 | many | TRBV4-3 | CASSQSIVTGPNTGELFF | TGCGCCAGCAGCCAAAGCATAGTGACAGGGCCGAACACCGGGGAGCTGTTTTTT
. | TRBJ2-3 | many | TRBV7-2 | CASSTYTGSLNTDTQYF | TGTGCCAGCAGCACCTATACCGGGAGTCTCAACACAGATACGCAGTATTTT
TRBD2 | TRBJ2-7 | many | TRBV20-1 | CSARLRLPGLAGREQYF | TGCAGTGCTAGATTGAGACTCCCGGGACTAGCGGGAAGGGAGCAGTACTTC
TRBD2 | TRBJ2-1 | . | TRBV30 | CAWSTGLAGVNEQFF | TGTGCCTGGAGTACAGGACTAGCGGGGGTAAATGAGCAGTTCTTC
TRBD2 | TRBJ2-1 | . | TRBV2 | CTGGTNEQFF | TGTACGGGGGGGACAAATGAGCAGTTCTTC
TRBD2 | TRBJ2-3 | many | TRBV12-3/TRBV12-4 | CASSSPSGRRTDTQYF | TGTGCCAGCAGCTCTCCCAGCGGGAGGCGCACAGATACGCAGTATTTT
TRBD1 | TRBJ2-6 | many | TRBV28 | CASSNLQGAWGANVLTF | TGTGCCAGCAGCAATTTACAGGGGGCGTGGGGGGCCAACGTCCTGACTTTC
TRBD1 | TRBJ2-7 | many | TRBV7-9 | CASSPTGTGTYEQYF | TGTGCCAGCAGCCCCACCGGGACAGGCACCTACGAGCAGTACTTC
TRBD2 | TRBJ2-7 | few | TRBV6-2/TRBV6-3 | CASSFLPERGYEQYF | TGTGCCAGCAGTTTTCTCCCAGAGCGGGGCTACGAGCAGTACTTC
. | TRBJ2-7 | . | TRBV30 | CAWSVRQQAYEQHF | TGTGCCTGGAGTGTACGACAGCAGGCCTACGAGCAGCACTTC
. | TRBJ2-7 | . | TRBV4-3 | CASSRQGGGEYEQYF | TGCGCCAGCAGCCGCCAGGGAGGGGGGGAGTACGAGCAGTACTTC
. | TRBJ1-1 | many | TRBV20-1 | CSASWAMNTEAFF | TGCAGTGCTAGTTGGGCCATGAACACTGAAGCTTTCTTT
TRBD1 | TRBJ2-1 | many | TRBV29-1 | CSGDWTGGNEQFF | TGCAGCGGTGATTGGACAGGGGGCAATGAGCAGTTCTTC
. | TRBJ2-4 | . | TRBV3-1 | CASAGHPLAKNIQYF | TGTGCCAGCGCTGGACACCCCCTCGCCAAAAACATTCAGTACTTC
TRBD1 | TRBJ1-1 | many | TRBV15 | CATSRDRGLANTEAFF | TGTGCCACCAGCAGAGACAGGGGGCTTGCGAACACTGAAGCTTTCTTT
. | TRBJ1-3 | . | TRBV27 | CASSLRGTGNTIYF | TGTGCCAGCAGTTTGCGGGGGACAGGAAACACCATATATTTT
. | TRBJ2-1 | . | TRBV7-9 | CASSHPKGCRPYNEQFF | TGTGCCAGCAGCCACCCGAAGGGATGCCGTCCCTACAATGAGCAGTTCTTC
. | TRBJ1-5 | many | TRBV12-3/TRBV12-4 | CASSLGVRNQPQHF | TGTGCCAGCAGTTTAGGGGTACGGAATCAGCCCCAGCATTTT
. | TRBJ1-1 | many | TRBV4-1 | CASSQDRGYGGGTEAFF | TGCGCCAGCAGCCAAGATCGGGGTTACGGGGGGGGGACTGAAGCTTTCTTT
TRBD1 | TRBJ2-7 | many | TRBV5-5 | CASSFAGQGYEQYF | TGTGCCAGCAGCTTCGCGGGACAGGGTTACGAGCAGTACTTC
TRBD1 | TRBJ1-4 | many | TRBV7-9 | CASSSEIQGSNEKLFF | TGTGCCAGCAGCTCAGAAATACAGGGGTCAAATGAAAAACTGTTTTTT
TRBD2 | TRBJ2-3 | . | TRBV20-1 | CSARDPGTSGGADTQYF | TGCAGTGCTAGAGATCCCGGGACTAGCGGGGGCGCAGATACGCAGTATTTT
. | TRBJ2-6 | many | TRBV20-1 | CSARGGANVLTF | TGCAGTGCTAGAGGGGGGGCCAACGTCCTGACTTTC
. | TRBJ1-5 | many | TRBV4-1 | CASSQGIGGQPQHF | TGCGCCAGCAGCCAAGGAATCGGGGGTCAGCCCCAGCATTTT
TRBD1 | TRBJ1-5 | many | TRBV6-6 | CASSWTGGNQPQHF | TGTGCCAGCAGTTGGACAGGGGGAAATCAGCCCCAGCATTTT